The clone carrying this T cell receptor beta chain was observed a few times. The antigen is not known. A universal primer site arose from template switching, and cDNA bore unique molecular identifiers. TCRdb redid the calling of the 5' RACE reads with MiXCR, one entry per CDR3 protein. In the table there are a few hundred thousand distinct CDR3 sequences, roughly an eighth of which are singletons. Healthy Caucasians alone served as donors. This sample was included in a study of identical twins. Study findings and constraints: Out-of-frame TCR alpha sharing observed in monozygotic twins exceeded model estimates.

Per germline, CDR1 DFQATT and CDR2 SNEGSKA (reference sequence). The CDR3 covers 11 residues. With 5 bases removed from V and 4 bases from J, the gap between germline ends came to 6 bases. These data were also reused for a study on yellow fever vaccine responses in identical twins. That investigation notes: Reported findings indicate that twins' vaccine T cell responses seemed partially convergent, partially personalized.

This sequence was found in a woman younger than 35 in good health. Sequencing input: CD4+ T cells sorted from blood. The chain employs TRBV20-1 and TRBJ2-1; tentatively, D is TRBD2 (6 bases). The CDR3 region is CSAGLYNEQFF. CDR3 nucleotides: TGCAGTGCTGGACTATACAATGAGCAGTTCTTC.